These 12 T cell receptor beta chains were sequenced from one sample in a study of T cells in Graves' hyperthyroidism and ophthalmopathy. It was RNA transcripts that yielded the amplified TCR beta CDR3 regions. The HTBI set primed first-round TCR CDR3 RT-PCR. TCRdb reprocessed the multiplex PCR reads via MiXCR and lists one record per CDR3 protein. This table has about 420,000 distinct CDR3 sequences, less than 20% appearing once. The specimen was blood. All receptors derive from a woman younger than 30 with Graves' hyperthyroidism.

This clonotype was detected many times. This chain joins TRBV28 and TRBJ1-1, with D maybe TRBD1 (5 bases). CDR1 and CDR2 from the germline V gene are MDHEN and SYDVKM. The CDR3 has 14 amino acids. V was shortened by 7 bases and J by 2 bases, with 14 bases between the two germline ends. CDR3 DNA sequence: TGTGCCAGCAACCCCACAGGACTTAACACTGAAGCTTTCTTT. This translates into CASNPTGLNTEAFF.

This clonotype was seen a handful of times. This chain joins TRBV7-3 and TRBJ1-6; 8 nucleotides match TRBD1. V gave up 5 bases and J gave up 8 bases; unmatched junction bases: 8. The germline V gene has CDR1 SGHTA and CDR2 FQGTGA. CDR3 size: 15 residues. CDR3 bases: TGTGCCAGCAGCCTCTCGACAGGGGAATATTCACCCCTCCACTTT. It translates to CASSLSTGEYSPLHF.

V and J are TRBV6-4 and TRBJ2-7; D not resolved. Trimming left V 4 bases short and J 1 base short, with 17 bases between. Germline loops: CDR1 MRHNA, CDR2 SNTAGT. This CDR3 comprises 16 residues. DNA for the CDR3: TGTGCCAGCAGTGTCTCTACCAAGGCGGAATCCTACGAGCAGTACTTC. Residues: CASSVSTKAESYEQYF.

Concerning this clonotype itself: Being one base from a much bigger clone, this may be a read error. The V and J genes are TRBV28 and TRBJ1-2, with 8 nucleotides matching TRBD1. The V and J ends lost 5 bases and 8 bases, in that order; junction bases with no gene match: 16. The CDR3 runs 16 residues. The V gene's germline CDR1 is MDHEN and CDR2 SYDVKM. Here the CDR3 DNA reads TGTGCCAGCAGTCTTTCAGGGGGCATATCCCTTTGGGGCTACACCTTC. Translating gives CASSLSGGISLWGYTF.

The V and J genes are TRBV28 and TRBJ1-4; D gene uncertain. Trimming took 4 bases from V and 3 from J, leaving 9 bases between them. Germline CDR1 MDHEN, CDR2 SYDVKM. The CDR3 is 14 residues long. The CDR3 reads CASSSRAPNEKLFF. In DNA, the CDR3 is TGTGCCAGCAGTTCGCGGGCTCCTAATGAAAAACTGTTTTTT.

This clonotype was seen repeatedly, ten times or more. The gene calls are TRBV20-1 and TRBJ1-5; possibly TRBD1 for D (5 bases). The CDR3 contains 18 residues. V dropped 3 bases and J dropped 4 bases, with 25 bases sitting between them. Germline loops: CDR1 DFQATT, CDR2 SNEGSKA (reference sequence). CDR3 protein: CSASPWGRDPTLNQPQHF. The CDR3 coding sequence is TGCAGTGCTAGTCCCTGGGGCAGGGACCCGACCTTGAATCAGCCCCAGCATTTT.

V usage is TRBV7-2 and J usage is TRBJ1-6; weak D call: TRBD1 (5 bases). V was cut by 7 bases and J by 14 bases, with 18 bases left in between. This CDR3 has 13 residues. Per the germline V gene, CDR1 is SGHTA and CDR2 is FQGNSA. CDR3 DNA: TGTGCCAGCACCGAGGGGCGGGTTCGTTCCCTCCACTTT. Amino acids: CASTEGRVRSLHF.

This chain uses TRBV6-5 with TRBJ1-6; TRBD1 aligns across 7 bases. The CDR3 is 16 residues long. Germline-derived CDR1 and CDR2 are MNHEY and SVGAGI. With V trimmed by 3 bases and J by 9 bases, 11 bases remained unmatched. As DNA, the CDR3 is TGTGCCAGCAGTTATGGCCTAACAGGGGAAGGTTCACCCCTCCACTTT. Its protein is CASSYGLTGEGSPLHF.

The gene calls are TRBV9 and TRBJ1-6; D remains unclear. Germline CDR1 SGDLS, CDR2 YYNGEE. The CDR3 runs 16 residues. Between the trimmed V and J ends, which lost 0 bases and 8 bases, there was a span of 15 bases. The CDR3 sequence is CASSVESGRTYSPLHF. CDR3 sequence (DNA): TGTGCCAGCAGCGTAGAATCGGGCAGAACCTATTCACCCCTCCACTTT.

This clonotype has ten or more counts. The V gene is TRBV6-5, the J gene TRBJ1-1; D perhaps matches TRBD1 (5 bases). Trimming left V 0 bases short and J 0 bases short, with 14 bases between. The CDR3 runs to 17 residues. Germline V lookup: CDR1 MNHEY, CDR2 SVGAGI. The chain's CDR3 is CASSYSIRDYMNTEAFF. CDR3 bases: TGTGCCAGCAGTTACTCGATACGGGACTACATGAACACTGAAGCTTTCTTT.

This clonotype was picked up many times. The chain employs TRBV28 and TRBJ1-1; D uncertain. Deletions cut 7 bases from V and 0 bases from J, with 9 bases between. The CDR3 is 13 residues long. Germline lookup yields CDR1 MDHEN and CDR2 SYDVKM. The CDR3 DNA reads as TGTGCCAGCACGGGAGTGATGAACACTGAAGCTTTCTTT. It translates to CASTGVMNTEAFF.

This clonotype was detected many times. The rearrangement joins TRBV12-3 or TRBV12-4 to TRBJ1-2, with D unclear. This CDR3 has 13 amino acids. Trimming pared 3 bases from V and 8 bases from J, leaving 13 bases between. This chain's CDR3 is CASSFRHRMGYTF. The CDR3 DNA is TGTGCCAGCAGTTTCCGACACCGTATGGGCTACACCTTC.